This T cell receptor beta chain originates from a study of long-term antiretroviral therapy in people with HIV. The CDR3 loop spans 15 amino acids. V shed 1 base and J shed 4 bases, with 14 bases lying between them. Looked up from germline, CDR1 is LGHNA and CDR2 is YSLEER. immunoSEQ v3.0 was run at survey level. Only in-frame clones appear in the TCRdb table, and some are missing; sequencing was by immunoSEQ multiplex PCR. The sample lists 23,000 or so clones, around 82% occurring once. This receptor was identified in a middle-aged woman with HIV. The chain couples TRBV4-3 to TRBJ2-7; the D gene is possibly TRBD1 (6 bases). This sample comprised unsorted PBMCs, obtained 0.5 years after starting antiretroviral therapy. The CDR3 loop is CASSQGPQGGYEQYF. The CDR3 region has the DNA TGCGCCAGCAGCCAAGGTCCACAGGGCGGGTACGAGCAGTACTTC.